The 9 T cell receptor beta chains below were found in one sample sequenced in a study of esophageal squamous cell carcinoma under preoperative chemotherapy. As to time point: before preoperative PTX-NDP chemotherapy. TCRdb fed the PCR reads into MiXCR, producing one record per CDR3 protein. The profile covers 10,000 to 15,000 distinct CDR3 sequences, with almost 55% appearing a single time and 16% taken by the ten largest. This sample was obtained from a patient given preoperative chemotherapy. Source of these receptors: a human donor with esophageal squamous cell carcinoma. The donor label of this sample is uncertain.

On this clonotype itself: A read error may account for a junction end that differs from germline. The chain is built from TRBV27 and TRBJ2-1; D tentatively reads TRBD1 or TRBD2 (6 bases each). This CDR3 is built from 14 residues. Germline loops: CDR1 MNHEY, CDR2 SMNVEV (reference sequence). CDR3 in DNA: TGTGCCAGCAGTCGCGGGGACAACCAAGAGACGCAGTATTTC. Its translation is CASSRGDNQETQYF.

This rearrangement joins TRBV6-1 to TRBJ2-5; 8 bases align to TRBD2. The J call is doubtful: the DNA matches TRBJ2-7 better. CDR3 length: 11 residues. Germline V gives CDR1 MNHNS, CDR2 SASEGT. The DNA for the CDR3 is TGTGCCAGCGGACTAGCCCTCGAGCAGTACTTC. It specifies CASGLALEQYF.

J is TRBJ2-5 and V is TRBV6-5, with 7 nucleotides matching TRBD2. The CDR3 sequence is 16 residues long. After removal of 4 bases from V and 11 bases from J, the junction contained 19 bases not matched to a gene. Germline assignment: CDR1 MNHEY and CDR2 SVGAGI. Here the CDR3 reads CASSWSKGGSVSEQYF. The CDR3 nucleotides read TGTGCCAGCAGTTGGTCCAAGGGCGGGAGCGTCAGTGAGCAGTACTTC.

The chain couples TRBV27 to TRBJ1-2, with 7 bases aligning to TRBD1. The CDR3 has 14 amino acids. V shed 0 bases, J shed 5 bases, and the junction held 3 bases outside the gene matches. Germline assignment: CDR1 MNHEY and CDR2 SMNVEV (reference sequence). This CDR3 reads CASSLSWDRYGYTF. Written as DNA, the CDR3 is TGTGCCAGCAGTTTATCGTGGGACAGATATGGCTACACCTTC.

The table lists this clonotype with a few counts. J is TRBJ2-1 and V is TRBV6-1, with 10 bases fitting TRBD2. Judging by the DNA end, TRBJ2-7 fits better; the J call may be wrong. The CDR3 is made up of 16 amino acids. In germline, CDR1 is MNHNS, CDR2 SASEGT. CDR3 nucleotides: TGTGCCAGCAGCAACAAGGGACTAGCGAGGAACAATGAGCAGTACTTC. It yields the protein CASSNKGLARNNEQYF.

A single count supports this clonotype. The chain employs TRBV6-1 and TRBJ2-3; D possibly corresponds to TRBD2 (5 bases). Judging by the DNA end, TRBJ2-2 fits better; the J call may be wrong. The CDR3 spans 14 residues. Germline V gene sequence: CDR1 MNHNS, CDR2 SASEGT. CDR3 in amino acids: CPGSEGLSTDTLFF. The CDR3 DNA follows: TGTCCGGGCAGTGAGGGTTTGAGCACAGATACGCTGTTTTTT.

V is TRBV6-1 and J is TRBJ2-1; D unresolved. The length of the CDR3 is 12 residues. Germline loops: CDR1 MNHNS, CDR2 SASEGT. The V end was cut by 4 bases, the J end by 5 bases, with 6 bases between. This chain's CDR3 is CASSGVNNEQFF. The CDR3 DNA sequence: TGTGCCAGCAGTGGGGTCAACAATGAGCAGTTCTTC.

The sample holds a few counts of this clonotype. Written as DNA, the CDR3 is TGTGCCAGCAGTCTCTCCCAGGGGGCAAATGGCTACACCTTC. Translation gives CASSLSQGANGYTF. The chain has TRBV6-1 and TRBJ1-2, with 8 bases lining up with TRBD1. Germline-derived CDR1 and CDR2 are MNHNS and SASEGT. The CDR3 is 14 amino acids. V trimming: 5 bases; J trimming: 6 bases; junction bases outside the gene matches: 8.

The genes are TRBV6-1 and TRBJ2-1; 11 bases align to TRBD2. The end of the DNA is better explained by TRBJ2-5, so the J call may be wrong. CDR3 length equals 19 residues. Germline V CDR1 and CDR2: MNHNS, SASEGT. CDR3 DNA: TGTGCCAGCAGTGAACGTCTCGGATCGGGACTAGCGGACCGAGAGACCCAGTACTTC. The encoded protein is CASSERLGSGLADRETQYF.